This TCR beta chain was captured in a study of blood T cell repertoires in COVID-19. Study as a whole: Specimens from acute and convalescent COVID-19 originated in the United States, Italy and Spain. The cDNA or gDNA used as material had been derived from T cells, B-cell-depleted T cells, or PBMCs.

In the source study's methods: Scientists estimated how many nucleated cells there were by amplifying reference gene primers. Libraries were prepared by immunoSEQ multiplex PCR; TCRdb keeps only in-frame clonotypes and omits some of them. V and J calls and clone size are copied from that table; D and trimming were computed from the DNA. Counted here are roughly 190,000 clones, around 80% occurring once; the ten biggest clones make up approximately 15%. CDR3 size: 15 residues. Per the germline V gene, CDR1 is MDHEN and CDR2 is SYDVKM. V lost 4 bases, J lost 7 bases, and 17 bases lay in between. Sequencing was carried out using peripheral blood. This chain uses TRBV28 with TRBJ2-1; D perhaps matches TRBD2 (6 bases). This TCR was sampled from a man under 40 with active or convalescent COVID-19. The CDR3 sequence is CASSSRGSGKNEQFF. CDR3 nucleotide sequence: TGTGCCAGCAGTTCCCGGGGGTCCGGTAAGAATGAGCAGTTCTTC.